One and the same sample provided the 30 T cell receptor beta chains below, sequenced in a study of tissue T cells after allogeneic stem cell transplantation. Specified time point: mouse harvest day 7 after allogeneic transplant. Mouse grafts combined 10^7 T-cell-depleted bone marrow cells with 10^6 splenic CD5+ T cells. Measured with immunoSEQ multiplex PCR; TCRdb has only the in-frame clones, and not every one. Among about 1,300 clones listed, more than 55% were seen once. Sequenced: liver tissue. These receptors came from a female BALB/c mouse given C57BL/6 T cells with graft-versus-host disease after an allogeneic hematopoietic cell transplant.

Points on this clone: Genes and germline are mouse. The sequence runs out 1 residue before the end of the CDR3; the remainder is reconstructed from the germline J gene. The chain carries TRBV2 and TRBJ1-1; no clear D gene. This CDR3 has 13 residues. The V and J ends lost 4 bases and 3 bases respectively, with 9 bases between them. Per germline, CDR1 LGHNA and CDR2 YSYQKL. This CDR3 is CASSPDGDTEVFF. The DNA read from the CDR3 is TGTGCCAGCAGCCCAGACGGGGACACAGAAGTCTTC.

In the case of this clone: The listed genes are named as in mouse. Sequencing ends 1 residue short of the CDR3 end; the germline J gene provides the rest. This chain links TRBV3 with TRBJ2-1; 9 bases align to TRBD2. Unmatched junction bases numbered 2, after V lost 4 bases and J lost 1 base. Germline CDR1 SNHLY, CDR2 FYNGKV (reference sequence). This CDR3 has 15 residues. Partial CDR3 DNA: TGTGCCAGCAGCTCGGACTGGGGCAACTATGCTGAGCAGTTC. Translation: CASSSDWGNYAEQF. The full CDR3 is CASSSDWGNYAEQFF.

As concerns this clone: Compared with germline, one end of the junction differs, possibly owing to a read error. The genes are named according to mouse. The sequenced fragment ends 1 residue before the CDR3 boundary, so the rest is inferred from the germline J gene. The chain employs TRBV26 and TRBJ2-1; D gene ambiguous. This CDR3 has 14 residues. CDR1 is KGHPV and CDR2 is FQNQEV in the germline V gene (reference sequence). This CDR3 reads CASSLSPAYAQQFF. CDR3 DNA, as far as it was read: TGTGCCAGCAGTCTGTCACCGGCCTATGCTCAGCAGTTC.

In this sample, this clone turned up a few times. Gene labels here are mouse ones. The read stops 1 residue short of the end of the CDR3; the missing end is completed from the germline J gene. The rearrangement joins TRBV26 to TRBJ2-7, with D unclear. This CDR3 is 12 amino acids long. Trimming took 4 bases from V and 4 from J, leaving 8 bases between them. Germline loops: CDR1 KGHPV, CDR2 FQNQEV (reference sequence). This chain's CDR3 is CASSPLEYEQYF. The sequenced CDR3 bases are TGTGCCAGCAGTCCCCTGGAGTATGAACAGTAC. Full variable domain (outside the CDR3, taken from reference TRBV26 and TRBJ2-7): NSKVIQTPRYLVKGQGQKAKMRCIPEKGHPVVFWYQQNKNNEFKFLINFQNQEVLQQIDMTEKRFSAECPSNSPCSLEIQSSEAGDSALYLCASSPLEYEQYFGPGTRLTVL.

Concerning this clone: Mouse names are used for the genes. The read is 1 residue too short to cover the CDR3 end, so that end is filled in from the germline J gene. The J gene is TRBJ1-4, the V gene TRBV17; D is perhaps TRBD1 (6 bases). The V end was cut by 1 base, the J end by 3 bases, with 9 bases between. Germline loops: CDR1 MNHDT, CDR2 YYDKIL. The CDR3 totals 15 residues. Incomplete CDR3 DNA: TGTGCTAGCAGTAGAGCGCAGGGGACCAACGAAAGATTATTT. This translates into CASSRAQGTNERLF. The full-length CDR3 reads as CASSRAQGTNERLFF.

This clone was detected only a few times. All gene names here are mouse names. The observed sequence ends 1 residue before the CDR3 terminus, with the missing tail filled in from the germline J gene. The chain combines TRBV23 with TRBJ2-4; TRBD2 was called by the table and not checked on the DNA. Germline assignment: CDR1 KGHTA and CDR2 FQNQQP. The CDR3 spans 15 residues. The CDR3: CSSSLGLESQNTLYF. The covered CDR3 bases are TGCTCCAGCAGTCTCGGACTGGAGAGTCAAAACACCTTGTAC.

In this sample, this clone turned up once. These gene names are mouse names. The read halts 1 residue ahead of the CDR3 end, with the missing end drawn from the germline J gene. This chain joins TRBV5 and TRBJ1-1; 7 nucleotides match TRBD1. V shed 3 bases, J shed 1 base, and the junction held 2 bases outside the gene matches. CDR1 and CDR2 from the germline V gene are LGHNA and YNLKQL (reference sequence). The CDR3 is 14 amino acids. The DNA read from the CDR3 is TGTGCCAGCAGCCACCGGACAGGGAACACAGAAGTCTTC. Translation: CASSHRTGNTEVF. The whole CDR3 protein reads CASSHRTGNTEVFF.

This clone was seen more than once but under ten times. The gene symbols are mouse symbols. The missing CDR3 end, 1 residue past where the read stops, is filled in from the germline J gene. V is TRBV15 and J is TRBJ1-3; D is undetermined. The CDR3 runs to 13 residues. The germline V gene encodes CDR1 SGHND and CDR2 FRSKSL. V shed 2 bases and J shed 0 bases, with 2 bases lying between them. The chain's CDR3 is CASSLNSGNTLYF. CDR3 DNA (partial): TGTGCCAGCAGTTTAAATTCTGGAAATACGCTCTAT.

Comments on this clone: Gene names are the mouse ones. The sequence runs out 1 residue before the end of the CDR3; the remainder is reconstructed from the germline J gene. The rearrangement links TRBV26 to TRBJ1-2; a possible D gene is TRBD1 (5 bases). The CDR3 loop spans 13 amino acids. Per the germline V gene, CDR1 is KGHPV and CDR2 is FQNQEV (reference sequence). Trimming shortened V by 4 bases and J by 0 bases, and 6 bases separated the two germline ends. The sequenced part of the CDR3 DNA is TGTGCCAGCAGTCGACAGCCAAACTCCGACTACACC. It yields the protein CASSRQPNSDYT. The full CDR3 is CASSRQPNSDYTF.

Turning to this clone: Genes and germline are mouse. The observed sequence ends 1 residue before the CDR3 terminus, with the missing tail filled in from the germline J gene. The V gene is TRBV31, the J gene TRBJ2-4; D remains unclear. Trimming removed 0 bases at V and 2 bases at J, with 0 bases between. Per the germline V gene, CDR1 is GKSSPN and CDR2 is SITVG. The CDR3 runs to 11 residues. The covered CDR3 bases are TGTGCCTGGAGTCTTCAAAACACCTTGTAC. It encodes CAWSLQNTLY. The CDR3, in full, reads CAWSLQNTLYF.

As to this clone: Mouse gene names apply. The read is 1 residue too short to cover the CDR3 end, so that end is filled in from the germline J gene. The V gene is TRBV26, the J gene TRBJ1-3; D gene ambiguous. Germline lookup yields CDR1 KGHPV and CDR2 FQNQEV (reference sequence). The CDR3 spans 15 residues. Trimming took off 0 bases at V and 0 bases at J, with 6 bases between the two ends. CDR3 DNA, as far as it was read: TGTGCCAGCAGTCTGTCGTCGAATTCTGGAAATACGCTCTAT. It codes for CASSLSSNSGNTLY. The CDR3 reads in full as CASSLSSNSGNTLYF.

Concerning this clone: Gene names denote mouse genes. From the germline J gene comes the end of the CDR3, since the read stops 1 residue before it. V is TRBV26 and J is TRBJ1-6; 7 bases match TRBD1. TRBJ1-6 is known as an ORF, though its function is uncertain. The ends lost 4 bases at V and 6 bases at J; junction bases unmatched: 0. The CDR3 sequence is 13 residues long. Germline-derived CDR1 and CDR2 are KGHPV and FQNQEV (reference sequence). The CDR3 bases that were read are TGTGCCAGCAGTCGGACAGGTAATTCGCCCCTCTAC. Its protein is CASSRTGNSPLY. The whole CDR3 sequence reads CASSRTGNSPLYF.

Comments on this clone: The genes and germline here are from mouse. The CDR3 end falls 1 residue outside the read, so it is completed with the germline J gene. This sequence joins TRBV23 and TRBJ2-5; the table's D call, TRBD2, was not checked against the DNA. The CDR3 extends over 14 amino acids. The germline gives CDR1 KGHTA, CDR2 FQNQQP. CDR3 sequence reads: CSSSQSRGADTQYF. CDR3 DNA, as far as it was read: TGCTCCAGCAGTCAATCGAGGGGGGCGGACACCCAGTAC.

This clone was counted a few times. Germline and genes here are mouse. The read falls 1 residue short of the CDR3 end, and the missing part is taken from the germline J gene. The chain carries TRBV4 and TRBJ2-7; 10 nucleotides agree with TRBD2. Trimming removed 5 bases from V and 4 bases from J; junction bases left unmatched: 5. CDR3 length: 14 residues. Looked up from germline, CDR1 is LGHDT and CDR2 is YNNKQL (reference sequence). The CDR3 protein is CASSRLGGHYEQYF. CDR3 DNA (partial): TGTGCCAGCAGCAGACTGGGGGGCCATTATGAACAGTAC.

A remark on this clone: Mouse names are used for the genes. Read sequence stops 1 residue before the CDR3 end, and the germline J gene provides the missing end. The rearrangement uses TRBV13-1 and TRBJ1-3; the match to TRBD1 covers 8 bases. Germline CDR1 NSHNY, CDR2 SYGAGN. Trimming at V came to 0 bases and at J to 2 bases, leaving 4 bases not matched to a gene. The CDR3 is made up of 16 amino acids. The CDR3 region is CASSDARGQAGNTLYF. CDR3 bases read: TGTGCCAGCAGTGATGCCAGGGGGCAAGCTGGAAATACGCTCTAT.

For this clone: Each gene name is a mouse one. The read gets to within 1 residue of the CDR3 end, and the germline J gene fills in the rest. This sequence joins TRBV3 and TRBJ1-3; D gene ambiguous. Deletions cut 2 bases from V and 0 bases from J, with 5 bases between. Germline CDR1 SNHLY, CDR2 FYNGKV (reference sequence). CDR3 size: 14 residues. The DNA read from the CDR3 is TGTGCCAGCAGCTTATTCAATTCTGGAAATACGCTCTAT. It translates to CASSLFNSGNTLY. The whole CDR3 region reads CASSLFNSGNTLYF. The full variable domain, its missing parts supplied by reference TRBV3 and TRBJ1-3, is GPKVLQIPSHQIIDMGQMVTLNCDPVSNHLYFYWYKQILGQQMEFLVNFYNGKVMEKSKLFKDQFSVERPDGSYFTLKIQPTALEDSAVYFCASSLFNSGNTLYFGEGSRLIVV.

A note on this clone: Gene and germline names: mouse. The CDR3 goes on 1 residue after the read ends, and that part is filled in from the germline J gene. The rearrangement links TRBV26 to TRBJ1-5; 9 bases map to TRBD1. The CDR3 has 14 residues. J was trimmed by 7 bases and V by 4 bases; bases with no gene match: 5. Germline CDR1 and CDR2: KGHPV and FQNQEV (reference sequence). Partial CDR3 DNA: TGTGCCAGCAGTCCACAGGGGGCTCGGCAGGCTCCGCTT. The encoded protein is CASSPQGARQAPL. The full CDR3 reads CASSPQGARQAPLF.

In regard to this clone: All gene names here are mouse names. The read gets to within 1 residue of the CDR3 end, and the germline J gene fills in the rest. V gene TRBV24 combines with J gene TRBJ1-4; no clear D gene. Trimming took off 2 bases at V and 0 bases at J, with 4 bases between the two ends. Germline CDR1 is KGHTA and CDR2 is FRNEEI. The length of the CDR3 is 14 residues. The CDR3 bases that were read are TGTGCCAGCAGTCTGCTAATTTCCAACGAAAGATTATTT. As protein: CASSLLISNERLF. The whole CDR3 protein is CASSLLISNERLFF. Filled out from reference TRBV24 and TRBJ1-4, the complete variable domain reads VAGVTQTPRYLVKEKGQKAHMSCSPEKGHTAFYWYQQNQKQELTFLISFRNEEIMEQTDLVKKRFSAKCSSNSRCILEILSSEEDDSALYLCASSLLISNERLFFGHGTKLSVL.

The count of this clone is one. These gene names are mouse names. Read data end 1 residue before the CDR3 end; the end is taken from the germline J gene. This chain links TRBV26 with TRBJ2-5, with D uncertain. There are 11 residues in the CDR3. V was trimmed by 8 bases and J by 2 bases, leaving 5 bases between them. From germline, CDR1 is KGHPV and CDR2 FQNQEV (reference sequence). The CDR3 protein is CASGPQDTQYF. CDR3 bases read: TGTGCCAGCGGTCCCCAAGACACCCAGTAC.

This clone was observed a handful of times. The listed genes are named as in mouse. The CDR3 goes on 1 residue after the read ends, and that part is filled in from the germline J gene. The rearrangement joins TRBV4 to TRBJ2-7, with 13 bases identical to TRBD2. J lost 3 bases, V lost 5 bases, and 4 bases had no gene match. The CDR3 totals 15 residues. From germline, CDR1 is LGHDT and CDR2 YNNKQL (reference sequence). The CDR3 sequence is CASSHGTGGGYEQYF. The covered CDR3 bases are TGTGCCAGCAGCCACGGGACTGGGGGGGGCTATGAACAGTAC.

Points on this clone: The germline and genes are mouse ones. The CDR3 extends 1 residue past the end of the read, so its final part is completed from the germline J gene. The J gene is TRBJ2-5, the V gene TRBV31, with a possible D match to TRBD1 (5 bases). The CDR3 length is 13 residues. The V gene's germline CDR1 is GKSSPN and CDR2 SITVG. Trimming took off 2 bases at V and 1 base at J, with 7 bases between the two ends. The CDR3 spells CAWSSTDQDTQYF. The CDR3 bases that were read are TGTGCCTGGAGTTCGACAGACCAAGACACCCAGTAC.

As to this clone: The genes are named according to mouse. The CDR3 end falls 1 residue outside the read, so it is completed with the germline J gene. This chain links TRBV4 with TRBJ2-7, with 10 bases lining up with TRBD2. V dropped 4 bases and J dropped 4; count of bases not matched to a gene: 4. Germline V gives CDR1 LGHDT, CDR2 YNNKQL (reference sequence). The length of the CDR3 is 14 residues. CDR3 bases read: TGTGCCAGCAGCTCCTGGACTGGGGGATATGAACAGTAC. This gives the protein CASSSWTGGYEQY. The full CDR3 reads CASSSWTGGYEQYF.

This clone was observed a handful of times. Genes and germline are mouse. Read data end 1 residue before the CDR3 end; the end is taken from the germline J gene. This sequence joins TRBV26 and TRBJ1-4, with D maybe TRBD1 (6 bases). V was trimmed by 3 bases and J by 0 bases, leaving 8 bases between them. The germline V gene encodes CDR1 KGHPV and CDR2 FQNQEV (reference sequence). This CDR3 region has 15 residues. The CDR3 reads CASSLAGVSNERLFF. The covered CDR3 bases are TGTGCCAGCAGTCTCGCAGGGGTTTCCAACGAAAGATTATTT.

For this clone: Germline and genes here are mouse. From the germline J gene comes the end of the CDR3, since the read stops 1 residue before it. The J gene is TRBJ1-1, the V gene TRBV13-1; no reliable D call. Germline loops: CDR1 NSHNY, CDR2 SYGAGN. V was cut by 4 bases and J by 4 bases, with 8 bases left in between. The CDR3 spans 12 residues. CDR3 region: CASSFSLTEVFF. The DNA read from the CDR3 is TGTGCCAGCAGTTTCAGCCTCACAGAAGTCTTC.

A note on this clone: The gene symbols are mouse symbols. The read finishes 1 residue shy of the CDR3 end, and the germline J gene is used to complete it. The rearrangement joins TRBV13-3 to TRBJ2-5; possible D gene TRBD2, 6 bases. V lost 2 bases and J lost 3, with 10 bases in between. Per the germline V gene, CDR1 is NNHDY and CDR2 is SYVADS. This CDR3 is built from 14 residues. The CDR3 protein is CASSEAGAQDTQYF. The DNA read from the CDR3 is TGTGCCAGCAGTGAGGCTGGGGCTCAAGACACCCAGTAC.

In the case of this clone: Gene labels here are mouse ones. The read finishes 1 residue shy of the CDR3 end, and the germline J gene is used to complete it. The rearrangement uses TRBV4 and TRBJ1-1, with D uncertain. The CDR3 length is 15 residues. V was cut by 3 bases and J by 0 bases, with 11 bases left in between. Per the germline V gene, CDR1 is LGHDT and CDR2 is YNNKQL (reference sequence). CDR3 amino acids: CASSYGRTANTEVFF. The CDR3 DNA, read in part, is TGTGCCAGCAGCTACGGACGTACTGCAAACACAGAAGTCTTC.

The sample holds a few counts of this clone. Each gene name is a mouse one. The read gets to within 1 residue of the CDR3 end, and the germline J gene fills in the rest. The chain links TRBV15 to TRBJ2-1; D may match TRBD1 or TRBD2 (5 bases each). The CDR3 totals 13 residues. Per the germline V gene, CDR1 is SGHND and CDR2 is FRSKSL. V was cut by 6 bases and J by 6 bases, with 12 bases left in between. The part of the CDR3 DNA that was read is TGTGCCAGCAGGCCGGGGGAGAGTGCTGAGCAGTTC. It specifies CASRPGESAEQF. In full, the CDR3 reads CASRPGESAEQFF.

This clone turned up a few times. Germline and genes: mouse. Read coverage stops 1 residue before the CDR3 terminus; the germline J gene supplies the remainder. The chain carries TRBV13-1 and TRBJ1-3, with D perhaps TRBD1 (6 bases). The V end was cut by 4 bases, the J end by 2 bases, with 7 bases between. From germline, CDR1 is NSHNY and CDR2 SYGAGN. The CDR3 runs to 13 residues. The CDR3 DNA, read in part, is TGTGCCAGCAGTCACAGGGCTGGAAATACGCTCTAT. It is translated as CASSHRAGNTLY. The entire CDR3 reads CASSHRAGNTLYF.

Of note for this clone: Here the gene names and germline are mouse. The CDR3 end is not reached by the read, which stops 1 residue before it; the germline J gene fills it in. Distinct nucleotide sequences in the sample also encode this CDR3. This sequence joins TRBV16 and TRBJ2-4; 10 bases map to TRBD2. The junction had 2 bases not matched to a gene; V was cut back by 2 bases and J by 6 bases. CDR3 size: 14 residues. The V gene's germline CDR1 is SGHSA and CDR2 FRNQAP. The CDR3 bases that were read are TGTGCAAGCAGCTTAACTGGGGGGGAGAACACCTTGTAC. Translating it yields CASSLTGGENTLY. The full CDR3 reads CASSLTGGENTLYF.

A word on this clone: All gene names here are mouse names. Read sequence stops 1 residue before the CDR3 end, and the germline J gene provides the missing end. This sequence joins TRBV16 and TRBJ1-3; D uncertain. V lost 0 bases and J 7 bases, leaving 1 base between the germline ends. The CDR3 loop spans 11 amino acids. Germline CDR1 SGHSA, CDR2 FRNQAP. CDR3 DNA (partial): TGTGCAAGCAGCTTAGACAATACGCTCTAT. This sequence encodes CASSLDNTLY. The CDR3 reads in full as CASSLDNTLYF.